This T cell receptor beta chain was sequenced in a study of beta chain features in type 1 diabetes. General study points: In all four CD4+ subsets, TCRB CDR3 length was significantly, moderately reduced in type 1 diabetes.

Expressed TCRB transcripts got sequenced, as all isolated RNA was reverse transcribed. This table comes from immunoSEQ multiplex PCR, and its TCRdb copy is limited to in-frame clones, with some not included. The sample has hundreds of thousands of clones; over 11% are singletons. Trimming took off 8 bases at V and 0 bases at J, with 8 bases between the two ends. From germline, CDR1 is SQVTM and CDR2 ANQGSEA. The CDR3 sequence is 12 residues long. This clone was observed a few times. Its target is unknown. The chain uses TRBV29-1 and TRBJ2-1; D is undetermined. Material: naive CD4+ T cells from blood. The receptor was isolated from a man between 18 and 29 years old with type 1 diabetes. CDR3 loop: CSSGSSYNEQFF. The CDR3 region has the DNA TGCAGCTCCGGAAGCTCCTACAATGAGCAGTTCTTC.